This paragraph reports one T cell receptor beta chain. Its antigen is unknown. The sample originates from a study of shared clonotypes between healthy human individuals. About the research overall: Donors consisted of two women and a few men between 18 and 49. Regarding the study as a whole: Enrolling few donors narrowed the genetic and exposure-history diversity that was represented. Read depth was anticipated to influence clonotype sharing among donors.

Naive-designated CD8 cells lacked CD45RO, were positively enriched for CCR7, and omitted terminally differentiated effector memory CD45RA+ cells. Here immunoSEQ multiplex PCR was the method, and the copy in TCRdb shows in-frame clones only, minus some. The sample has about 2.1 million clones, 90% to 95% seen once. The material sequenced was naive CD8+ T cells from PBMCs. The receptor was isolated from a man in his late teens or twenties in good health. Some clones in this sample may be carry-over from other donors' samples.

CDR3 loop: CAWTSGTTLTDTQYF. CDR3 nucleotides: TGTGCCTGGACTAGCGGGACGACACTTACAGATACGCAGTATTTT. The V gene is TRBV30, the J gene TRBJ2-3; 9 positions agree with TRBD2. Germline V CDR1 and CDR2: GTSNPN, SVGIG (reference sequence). Germline trimming cut 4 bases from V and 3 bases from J; bases unmatched to any gene: 8. The CDR3 has 15 residues.